This TCR beta chain was recorded in a study of T cell responses to AZD1222 COVID-19 vaccine. Study findings and constraints: Spike regions recognized by vaccine-associated CD4 TCRs spanned the protein, led by 160-218 and 743-854. Baseline serostatus was positive in only a handful of AZD1222 recipients. The donor group comprised mostly white British people and more females; the analysis possibly underestimated clonal diversity.

Produced via immunoSEQ multiplex PCR; TCRdb's table is partial and in-frame only. The sample lists 55,000 to 65,000 clones, 80% occurring once. Second-dose schedules of about 4 or about 12 weeks were combined. V shed 2 bases and J shed 7 bases, with 6 bases lying between them. The CDR3 consists of 13 residues. CDR1 is MNHNY, CDR2 SVGAGI, per germline (reference sequence). This clone was picked up one time. Antigen unknown. The sequencing used peripheral blood, collected 28 days after the second AZD1222 dose. This rearrangement joins TRBV6-6 to TRBJ1-6; D not certain. The source of this sequence is an adult who received the AZD1222 COVID-19 vaccine. As DNA, the CDR3 is TGTGCCAGCAGTTACAGGGTAAATTCACCCCTCCACTTT. Encoded protein: CASSYRVNSPLHF.